This TCR beta chain was documented in a study of glioma-infiltrating T cells after dendritic cell vaccination. This sample's time point: after dendritic cell vaccination, including at tumor progression/relapse. Profiling relied on immunoSEQ multiplex PCR, and the TCRdb table lists in-frame clones only, not all of them. The sample holds tens of thousands of clones; 75% to 85% are singletons and the top ten take approximately 2.1%. This CDR3 contains 15 residues. The germline V gene encodes CDR1 MNHNS and CDR2 SASEGT. Trimming cost V 6 bases and J 2 bases; bases outside gene matches: 9. The source material was blood, sampled after dendritic cell vaccination. The receptor was isolated from a human donor with glioblastoma. J is TRBJ1-2 and V is TRBV6-1; 7 positions match TRBD1. Here the CDR3 DNA reads TGTGCCAGCAGACCTCAGGGGGATCGCAACTATGGCTACACCTTC. Translating gives CASRPQGDRNYGYTF.